Listed below are T cell receptor beta chains from one sample, sequenced in a study of memory CD4+ T cells and cytomegalovirus serostatus. TCRdb's copy holds only in-frame clones and misses some; the assay was immunoSEQ multiplex PCR. The data contain approximately 50,000 clones, about 68% of them singletons. Material: memory CD4+ T cells from blood. These receptors all come from an adult in good health and CMV-seropositive. CDR3s include the opening cysteine and the closing phenylalanine or tryptophan. Fields, in order: CDR3 DNA, CDR3 protein, J gene, D gene, clone size, V gene, CDR3 length. D genes are given only for firm matches. Expanded clones get a size class; other rows say once, few or many, or leave the size out.

TGTGCCAGCAGCACACGACTAGCGGGTAGCACAGATACGCAGTATTTT	CASSTRLAGSTDTQYF	TRBJ2-3	TRBD2	-	TRBV5-4	16
TGTGCCAGCAGATCGGGACAAAGGAGCTATGGCTACACCTTC	CASRSGQRSYGYTF	TRBJ1-2	-	-	TRBV6-5	14
TGCAGCGTTGAGGGGACACGGGCCGGCTATGGCTACACCTTC	CSVEGTRAGYGYTF	TRBJ1-2	-	-	TRBV29-1	14
TGTGCCAGCGAGCGGGATACGGGGACAGATACGCAGTATTTT	CASERDTGTDTQYF	TRBJ2-3	TRBD2	-	TRBV7-9	14
TGTGCCTGGAGTAGAAGGGGTGAGAAGTATGAAAAACTGTTTTTT	CAWSRRGEKYEKLFF	TRBJ1-4	-	once	TRBV30	15
TGTGCCAGCATGGGACATCAAGAGACCCAGTACTTC	CASMGHQETQYF	TRBJ2-5	-	few	TRBV2	12
TGTGCCAGTAGTTCCGGGACAGGGGCCTCCAATCAGCCCCAGCATTTT	CASSSGTGASNQPQHF	TRBJ1-5	TRBD1	-	TRBV19	16
TGTGCCAGCAGTGGGCAGCGGGATAGCAATCAGCCCCAGCATTTT	CASSGQRDSNQPQHF	TRBJ1-5	-	-	TRBV6-1	15
TGCGCCAGCAGCCTCCGGCCCCCGGGCCAGACCCAGTACTTC	CASSLRPPGQTQYF	TRBJ2-5	-	-	TRBV23-1	14
TGTGCCAGCAGCCCCGGGGACATTAGCGGCTATGGCTACACCTTC	CASSPGDISGYGYTF	TRBJ1-2	-	-	TRBV6-6	15
TGTGCCAGCAGCCCATGGGGGGGGACTGAAGCTTTCTTT	CASSPWGGTEAFF	TRBJ1-1	-	few	TRBV14	13
TGTGCCAGCAGCTTAGTCGGGAGTCTGGGGAATTACAATGAGCAGTTCTTC	CASSLVGSLGNYNEQFF	TRBJ2-1	-	-	TRBV7-9	17
TGCAGCCCCTCTGTCCTTCGGGGCGCGACAGATACGCAGTATTTT	CSPSVLRGATDTQYF	TRBJ2-3	-	few	TRBV29-1	15
TGTGCCAGTACCCCCCCCCGGGGGGGGGTATATGGCTACACCTTC	CASTPPRGGVYGYTF	TRBJ1-2	-	-	TRBV19	15
TGTGCCAGCAGCTTGACGGGACAGGGAACAGATACGCAGTATTTT	CASSLTGQGTDTQYF	TRBJ2-3	TRBD1	once	TRBV5-6	15
TGTGCCACCTCCAAAGGTGAGGGGGAGGGGGGCCAAGAGACCCAGTACTTC	CATSKGEGEGGQETQYF	TRBJ2-5	-	few	TRBV21-1	17
TGTGCCAGCAGAGGCGGCCTCTCTGGGGCCAACGTCCTGACTTTC	CASRGGLSGANVLTF	TRBJ2-6	-	-	TRBV2	15
TGTGCCAGCAGCTTCCAGGGTAGTCCTGGGGCCAACGTCCTGACTTTC	CASSFQGSPGANVLTF	TRBJ2-6	-	-	TRBV7-2	16
TGCGCCACGCCTCAGGTGTGGGCGGGCGATGAGCAGTTCTTC	CATPQVWAGDEQFF	TRBJ2-1	-	-	TRBV23-1	14
TGTGCCAGCAGTTTGGTAGGGGGGACCCACGAGCAGTACTTC	CASSLVGGTHEQYF	TRBJ2-7	-	-	TRBV28	14
TGTGCCGAAAAGAAAACAGGGTCCGGCTACACCTTC	CAEKKTGSGYTF	TRBJ1-2	-	-	TRBV30	12
TGCGCCAGCAGCCTCGGCAGGGGCGGTGGCTACACCTTC	CASSLGRGGGYTF	TRBJ1-2	-	-	TRBV5-1	13
TGTGCCAGCAGCTTCGACCTTAGCGGGAGCCTCTCCAATGAGCAGTTCTTC	CASSFDLSGSLSNEQFF	TRBJ2-1	TRBD2	-	TRBV11-3	17